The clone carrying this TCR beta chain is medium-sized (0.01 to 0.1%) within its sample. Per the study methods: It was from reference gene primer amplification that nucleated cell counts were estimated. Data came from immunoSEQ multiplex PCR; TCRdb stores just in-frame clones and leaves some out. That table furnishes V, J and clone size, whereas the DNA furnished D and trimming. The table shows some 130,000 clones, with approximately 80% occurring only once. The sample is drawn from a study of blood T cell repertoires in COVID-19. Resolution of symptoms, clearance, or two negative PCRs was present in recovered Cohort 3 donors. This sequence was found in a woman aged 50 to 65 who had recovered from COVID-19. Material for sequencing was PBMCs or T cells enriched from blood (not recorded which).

CDR3 DNA sequence: TGTGCCAGTACCTCCCGGGGGGGGCCCGGGGAGCTGTTTTTT. It encodes CASTSRGGPGELFF. This rearrangement joins TRBV27 to TRBJ2-2; 8 nucleotides line up with TRBD2. CDR3 length: 14 amino acids. V gave up 9 bases and J gave up 6 bases; unmatched junction bases: 9. The germline V gene encodes CDR1 MNHEY and CDR2 SMNVEV (reference sequence).